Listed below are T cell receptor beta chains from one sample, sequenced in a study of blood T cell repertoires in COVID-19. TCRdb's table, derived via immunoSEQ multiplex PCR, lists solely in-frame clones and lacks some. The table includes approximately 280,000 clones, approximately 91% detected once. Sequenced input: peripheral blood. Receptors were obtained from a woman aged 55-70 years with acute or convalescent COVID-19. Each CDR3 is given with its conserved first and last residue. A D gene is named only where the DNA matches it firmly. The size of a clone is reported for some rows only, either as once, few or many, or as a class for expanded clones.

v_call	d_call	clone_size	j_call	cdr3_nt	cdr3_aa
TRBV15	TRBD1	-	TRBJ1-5	TGTGCCACCGGGAATGGACAGGGTTATCAGCCCCAGCATTTT	CATGNGQGYQPQHF
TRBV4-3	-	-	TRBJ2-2	TGCGCCAGCAGCCAAGGGGCAGGATCTGCGAACACCGGGGAGCTGTTTTTT	CASSQGAGSANTGELFF
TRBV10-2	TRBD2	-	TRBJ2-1	TGCGCCAGCTGGGGGCGGGGGGGTCACAATGAGCAGTTCTTC	CASWGRGGHNEQFF
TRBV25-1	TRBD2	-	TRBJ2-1	TGTGCCAGCAGTGAATCGTTTTCGGGACTAGCGGTCCACAGGGAGCAGTTCTTC	CASSESFSGLAVHREQFF
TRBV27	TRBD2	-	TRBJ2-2	TGTGCCAGCAGCAGACTAGCGCCGAACACCGGGGAGCTGTTTTTT	CASSRLAPNTGELFF
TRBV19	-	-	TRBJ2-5	TGTGCCAGTACAGAGGGAGAGACCCAGTACTTC	CASTEGETQYF
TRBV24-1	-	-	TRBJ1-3	TGTGCCACCAGTGATCCCGTGGGGGGGGCCGGAAACACCATATATTTT	CATSDPVGGAGNTIYF
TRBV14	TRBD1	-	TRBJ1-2	TGTGCCAGCAGCACGCGAACAGGGGGCTATGGCTACACCTTC	CASSTRTGGYGYTF
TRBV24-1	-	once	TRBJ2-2	TGTGCCACCAGTGTTTGGGACAAGGGAAACACCGGGGAGCTGTTTTTT	CATSVWDKGNTGELFF
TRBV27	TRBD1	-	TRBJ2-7	TGTGCCAGCAGTCGGGACAGTTCCTACGAGCAGTACTTC	CASSRDSSYEQYF
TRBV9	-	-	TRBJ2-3	TGTGCCAGCAGCGTAGGCCCCAGGGGAGATACGCAGTATTTT	CASSVGPRGDTQYF
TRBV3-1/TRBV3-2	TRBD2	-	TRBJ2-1	TGTGCCAGCAGCCAAGAAGCCGGGACTAGCGGGAATGAGCAGTTCTTC	CASSQEAGTSGNEQFF
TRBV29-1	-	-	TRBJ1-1	TGCAGCGGGGGGGTTGGCATGAACACTGAAGCTTTCTTT	CSGGVGMNTEAFF
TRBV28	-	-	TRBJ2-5	TGTGCCAGCAGTTCCGGGATTGAAGAGACCCAGTACTTC	CASSSGIEETQYF
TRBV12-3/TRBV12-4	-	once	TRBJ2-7	TGTGCCAGCAGTTTAGCGTGGCCTTACGAGCAGTACTTC	CASSLAWPYEQYF
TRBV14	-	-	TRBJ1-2	TGTGCCAGCAGCCCCGGACAGTATGGCTACACCTTC	CASSPGQYGYTF
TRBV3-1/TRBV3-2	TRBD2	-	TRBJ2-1	TGTGCCAGCAGCCGATCCTGGGGGGGGGTTTACAATGAGCAGTTCTTC	CASSRSWGGVYNEQFF
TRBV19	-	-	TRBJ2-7	TGTGCCAGTAGTATCCGCCCGGCCTACGAGCAGTACTTC	CASSIRPAYEQYF
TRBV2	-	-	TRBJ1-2	TGTGCCAGCAGTGCCTCTGACTATGGCTACACCTTC	CASSASDYGYTF
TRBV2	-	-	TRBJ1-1	TGTGCCAGCAGTGGACAGAGGCCCCCAAGGGGCACTGAAGCTTTCTTT	CASSGQRPPRGTEAFF
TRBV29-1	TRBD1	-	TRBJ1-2	TGCAGCGTTTCCCTCCCGACAGGGCCTGGCTACACCTTC	CSVSLPTGPGYTF
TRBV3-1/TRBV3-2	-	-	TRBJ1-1	TGTGCCAGCAGCCAAGAGGGGAGTTGGACTGAAGCTTTCTTT	CASSQEGSWTEAFF
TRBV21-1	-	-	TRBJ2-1	TGTGCCAGCAGCAAAATCTCACTAGCGTGGAGGTTCTTC	CASSKISLAWRFF
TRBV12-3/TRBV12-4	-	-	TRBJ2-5	TGTGCCAGCACCCGCAGGGTTCTGGAGACCCAGTACTTC	CASTRRVLETQYF
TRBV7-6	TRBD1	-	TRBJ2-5	TGTGCCAGCAGCGCCCCGCAACTAGGGGGACAGATCCAAGAGACCCAGTACTTC	CASSAPQLGGQIQETQYF